What follows is one TCR beta chain and its context. Its target is unknown. This sample was included in a study of beta chain features in type 1 diabetes. At the level of the study: Healthy donors resembled patients in age, gender and cell yields. Study conclusions and caveats: Shorter TCRB CDR3s, moderately but significantly so, marked every one of the four CD4+ subsets in Type 1 diabetes patients.

This CDR3 region has 14 residues. The V segment lost 6 bases and the J segment 5 bases; nucleotides outside the gene matches: 8. Germline values: CDR1 MNHEY, CDR2 SVGAGI. Investigators reverse transcribed all isolated RNA, so they sequenced expressed TCRB transcripts. The table came from immunoSEQ multiplex PCR; TCRdb's copy has only in-frame clones and leaves some out. The profile covers about 150,000 clones, with under 13% appearing a single time and 0.45% to 0.6% taken by the ten largest. This receptor was obtained from a young man with type 1 diabetes. Sample: central memory CD4+ T cells from blood. The chain has TRBV6-5 and TRBJ1-1, with 8 bases that match TRBD1. The CDR3 region is CASRRNRGETEAFF. In DNA, the CDR3 is TGTGCCAGCAGACGCAACAGGGGGGAAACTGAAGCTTTCTTT.